The present T cell receptor (beta chain) was sequenced within a study of vaccination and CD4 T cells after COVID-19. In the study overall: The convalescents, six males and four females, included two who were Hispanic. A few convalescent patients were sampled at day 14 and days 161 to 241 post-vaccination.

This CDR3 has 15 residues. The germline V gene has CDR1 SGHTA and CDR2 FQGNSA. V lost 0 bases and J lost 5, with 11 bases in between. Time point indicated: late sampling 161 to 241 days after vaccination in a few convalescent patients. Every positive PCR date fell between March and December 2020, earlier than the US Alpha, Beta and Delta variants. TCRdb reprocessed the PCR reads with MiXCR, giving one entry per CDR3 protein. The data contain about 28,000 distinct CDR3 sequences, roughly 50% of them singletons. The sequencing used CD4+ T cells from blood, collected about 7 months after SARS-CoV-2 vaccination. This chain links TRBV7-2 with TRBJ1-5, with a weak D call TRBD1 (5 bases). The receptor comes from a human donor who had recovered from COVID-19. CDR3 sequence reads: CASSLAPGVDQPQHF. The CDR3 nucleotides read TGTGCCAGCAGCTTAGCGCCGGGGGTGGATCAGCCCCAGCATTTT.